This note documents a single T cell receptor (beta chain) sequence. This entry belongs to a study of T cell changes during pregnancy in multiple sclerosis. Germline trimming cut 4 bases from V and 5 bases from J; bases unmatched to any gene: 8. Germline V gene data show CDR1 as KGHSH and CDR2 as LQKENI. The CDR3 is 15 residues long. Profiled with immunoSEQ multiplex PCR; TCRdb holds only in-frame clones, not every one. The table includes about 79,000 clones, about nine tenths detected once. This chain links TRBV18 with TRBJ2-7; 10 positions match TRBD2. This TCR was sampled from a female donor with multiple sclerosis, enrolled in a pregnancy study. The sample was CD4+ T cells from peripheral blood mononuclear cells, taken in the second trimester of pregnancy. The CDR3 protein is CASSQVSGRAHEQYF. The CDR3 region has the DNA TGTGCCAGCTCACAGGTCAGCGGGAGGGCCCACGAGCAGTACTTC. Full variable domain (remainder filled in from reference TRBV18 and TRBJ2-7): NAGVMQNPRHLVRRRGQEARLRCSPMKGHSHVYWYRQLPEEGLKFMVYLQKENIIDESGMPKERFSAEFPKEGPSILRIQQVVRGDSAAYFCASSQVSGRAHEQYFGPGTRLTVT.